The clone carrying this TCR beta chain was seen a handful of times. Its antigen is not known. During its preparation, the TCRbeta library received unique molecular identifiers. TCRdb ran MiXCR on the PCR reads and lists one entry per CDR3 protein. This table has roughly 350,000 distinct CDR3 sequences, roughly 16% appearing once. The data are from a study of T-cell reconstitution after alpha-beta-depleted transplantation in children. Study-wide points: From newly produced T cells came most of the T-cell counts and diversity one year after transplant. Some patients' high day-60 TCRbeta diversity was attributed to recipient cells surviving conditioning. As was reported, about two months after transplant, alpha-beta T cells came from several hundred expanded graft clones.

The length of the CDR3 is 16 residues. In germline, CDR1 is SGHTA, CDR2 FQGTGA. Trimming removed 1 base from V and 4 bases from J, with 16 bases in between. Sample: PBMCs, mostly from graft donor cells, taken 360 days after TCRalphabeta/CD19-depleted stem cell transplant. The clonotype was recovered from a male patient aged 2-15 years who had a stem cell transplant for acute lymphoblastic leukemia, so the T cells may come from the graft donor. This sequence joins TRBV7-3 and TRBJ2-5; unclear D gene. CDR3 nucleotides: TGTGCCAGCAGCTTAAATCTGGGCCTCCCCCTAGAGACCCAGTACTTC. Protein sequence: CASSLNLGLPLETQYF.